This T cell receptor (beta chain) was obtained from a study of blood T cell repertoires in COVID-19. Across the whole study: From the United States, Italy and Spain came samples of acute and convalescent COVID-19.

Germline CDR1 MNHEY, CDR2 SMNVEV (reference sequence). V lost 6 bases to trimming and J lost 5 bases, with 14 bases between them. This CDR3 spans 15 amino acids. Profiled with immunoSEQ multiplex PCR; TCRdb holds only in-frame clones, not every one. The data hold approximately 200,000 clones, with approximately 90% observed a single time. This clonotype originated in a man in his 70s with active or convalescent COVID-19. The sequenced sample was peripheral blood. V is TRBV27 and J is TRBJ1-6; possibly TRBD1 for D (6 bases). The CDR3 reads CASRPQGIDNSPLHF. Here the CDR3 DNA reads TGTGCCAGCAGACCACAGGGAATAGATAATTCACCCCTCCACTTT.